This is a list of T cell receptor beta chains from one sample in a study of Ad26.COV2.S vaccination and SARS-CoV-2 variants. Some clones are missing from TCRdb's copy, which holds only in-frame ones; the method was immunoSEQ multiplex PCR. The sample yields nearly 400,000 clones, about 88% seen once. The input for sequencing was peripheral blood, taken in a trial of Ad26.COV2.S vaccine versus placebo. The receptors shown here come from a person aged 18-65 years who received the Ad26.COV2.S COVID-19 vaccine or a placebo. The CDR3 runs from the conserved cysteine through the conserved F or W. Each record gives: clone size, J gene, D gene, V gene, CDR3 protein, CDR3 DNA. The D gene is left open where the match is weak. Clone size is shown for a subset of rows, as once, few, many or a class of expanded clone.

. | TRBJ2-1 | . | TRBV7-8 | CASSAFTRSSYNEQFF | TGTGCCAGCAGCGCCTTTACTAGGAGCTCCTACAATGAGCAGTTCTTC
. | TRBJ2-3 | . | TRBV7-3 | CASSLTGTTDTQYF | TGTGCCAGCAGCTTAACCGGAACCACAGATACGCAGTATTTT
. | TRBJ1-1 | . | TRBV25-1 | CASMVLAGAGTEAFF | TGTGCCAGCATGGTACTCGCAGGGGCCGGCACTGAAGCTTTCTTT
. | TRBJ2-7 | TRBD1 | TRBV6-5 | CASSYGQVQYF | TGTGCCAGCAGTTACGGACAGGTTCAGTACTTC
. | TRBJ2-1 | . | TRBV10-3 | CAISERTRGDEQFF | TGTGCCATCAGTGAGCGAACCCGGGGCGATGAGCAGTTCTTC
few | TRBJ1-4 | . | TRBV5-1 | CASTLGGGYNEKLFF | TGCGCCAGCACCCTAGGGGGAGGCTACAATGAAAAACTGTTTTTT
. | TRBJ1-2 | . | TRBV19 | CASIMGAWGYTF | TGTGCCAGTATCATGGGGGCTTGGGGCTACACCTTC
. | TRBJ1-2 | TRBD1 | TRBV28 | CASSLTGGSYGYTF | TGTGCCAGCAGTTTAACAGGGGGCAGCTATGGCTACACCTTC
. | TRBJ2-1 | . | TRBV27 | CASSPPGRAYNEQFF | TGTGCCAGCAGCCCCCCGGGAAGGGCCTACAATGAGCAGTTCTTC
. | TRBJ1-1 | . | TRBV18 | CASSPEVMNTEAFF | TGTGCCAGCTCGCCTGAAGTCATGAACACTGAAGCTTTCTTT
. | TRBJ2-2 | . | TRBV6-4 | CASSGRGGQTGELFF | TGTGCCAGCAGTGGAAGGGGGGGCCAGACCGGGGAGCTGTTTTTT
few | TRBJ2-7 | . | TRBV19 | CASSMGQTSSYEQYF | TGTGCCAGTAGTATGGGGCAAACTAGCTCCTACGAGCAGTACTTC
once | TRBJ1-5 | TRBD1 | TRBV19 | CASRSGQGNNQPQHF | TGTGCCAGTAGATCGGGACAGGGGAACAATCAGCCCCAGCATTTT
. | TRBJ2-1 | . | TRBV24-1 | CATSDGRGEYRNEQFF | TGTGCCACCAGTGACGGTAGGGGGGAGTATAGGAATGAGCAGTTCTTC
. | TRBJ1-1 | . | TRBV6-1 | CASSEASLGTQGGAFF | TGTGCCAGCAGTGAAGCCTCCCTGGGAACTCAAGGAGGAGCTTTCTTT
. | TRBJ2-5 | . | TRBV28 | CASSPDRSPQETQYF | TGTGCCAGCAGCCCCGACCGGTCCCCCCAGGAGACCCAGTACTTC
. | TRBJ2-3 | . | TRBV18 | CASSRSRDTQYF | TGTGCCAGCTCGCGGTCTCGAGATACGCAGTATTTT
. | TRBJ1-2 | . | TRBV30 | CAWTPGQANYGYTF | TGTGCCTGGACCCCGGGACAAGCTAACTATGGCTACACCTTC
. | TRBJ1-5 | . | TRBV7-2 | CASSLARGGNQPQHF | TGTGCCAGCAGCTTAGCGAGGGGAGGCAATCAGCCCCAGCATTTT
. | TRBJ2-2 | . | TRBV7-8 | CASRRAAGRTTGELFF | TGTGCCAGCAGGCGGGCCGCGGGGAGAACCACCGGGGAGCTGTTTTTT
. | TRBJ1-3 | TRBD1 | TRBV9 | CASSQTGTAGNTIYF | TGTGCCAGCAGCCAGACCGGGACAGCTGGAAACACCATATATTTT
. | TRBJ1-1 | . | TRBV9 | CASSVGGKNTEAFF | TGTGCCAGCAGCGTAGGAGGAAAGAACACTGAAGCTTTCTTT
few | TRBJ2-5 | . | TRBV6-5 | CASSQDGIQGTQYF | TGTGCCAGCAGTCAGGACGGAATCCAGGGGACCCAGTACTTC
. | TRBJ2-1 | TRBD2 | TRBV6-1 | CASSELAGVGYNEQFF | TGTGCCAGCAGTGAACTAGCGGGAGTGGGGTACAATGAGCAGTTCTTC
once | TRBJ2-3 | . | TRBV29-1 | CSVESQGSTDTQYF | TGCAGCGTTGAGTCGCAGGGTAGCACAGATACGCAGTATTTT
. | TRBJ1-1 | . | TRBV10-3 | CAISGGATEAFF | TGTGCCATCTCCGGGGGGGCCACTGAAGCTTTCTTT
. | TRBJ2-1 | TRBD2 | TRBV19 | CASSISGGRLFF | TGTGCCAGTAGTATATCAGGCGGGAGACTGTTCTTC
. | TRBJ1-1 | TRBD1 | TRBV7-2 | CASSPRDRRNTEAFF | TGTGCCAGCAGCCCTAGGGACAGGCGTAACACTGAAGCTTTCTTT
few | TRBJ2-3 | . | TRBV14 | CASSQASKGLQYF | TGTGCCAGCAGCCAAGCGTCAAAGGGATTGCAGTATTTT
. | TRBJ2-7 | . | TRBV18 | CASSHKQGYEQYF | TGTGCCAGCTCACACAAACAGGGCTACGAGCAGTACTTC
once | TRBJ2-2 | . | TRBV7-2 | CASPEGGSNTGELFF | TGTGCCAGCCCTGAGGGGGGGAGTAACACCGGGGAGCTGTTTTTT
few | TRBJ1-5 | TRBD1 | TRBV6-4 | CASRSGQGSNQPQHF | TGTGCCAGCAGAAGCGGACAGGGTAGCAATCAGCCCCAGCATTTT
. | TRBJ2-5 | TRBD1 | TRBV6-2/TRBV6-3 | CASSYSKGTGNRETQYF | TGTGCCAGCAGTTACTCGAAGGGGACAGGGAACCGAGAGACCCAGTACTTC
. | TRBJ2-7 | TRBD1 | TRBV4-1 | CASSQLSTGTYEQYF | TGCGCCAGCAGCCAACTCTCGACAGGGACCTACGAGCAGTACTTC
. | TRBJ2-5 | TRBD2 | TRBV4-3 | CASSQALASGGRRQETQYF | TGCGCCAGCAGCCAAGCTTTGGCTAGCGGGGGGAGGAGGCAAGAGACCCAGTACTTC
once | TRBJ2-7 | TRBD2 | TRBV3-1/TRBV3-2 | CASSPHATSGSRSYEQYF | TGTGCCAGCAGCCCACACGCGACTAGCGGGAGTAGGTCCTACGAGCAGTACTTC
. | TRBJ1-1 | . | TRBV7-8 | CASSLDRVNTEAFF | TGTGCCAGCAGCTTAGACAGGGTGAACACTGAAGCTTTCTTT